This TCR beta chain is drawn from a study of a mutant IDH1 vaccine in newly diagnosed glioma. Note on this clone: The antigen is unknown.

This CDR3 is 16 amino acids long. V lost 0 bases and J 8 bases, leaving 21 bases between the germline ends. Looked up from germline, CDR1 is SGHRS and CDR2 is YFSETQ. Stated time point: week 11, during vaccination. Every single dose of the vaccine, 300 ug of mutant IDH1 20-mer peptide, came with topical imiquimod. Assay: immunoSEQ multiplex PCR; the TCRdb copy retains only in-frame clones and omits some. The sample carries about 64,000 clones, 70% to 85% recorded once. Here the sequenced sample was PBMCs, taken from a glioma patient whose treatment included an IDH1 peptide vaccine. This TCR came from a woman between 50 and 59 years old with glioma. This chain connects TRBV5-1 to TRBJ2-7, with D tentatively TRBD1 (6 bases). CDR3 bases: TGCGCCAGCAGCTTGGCCGAGGGGACACCCGCCGGAAAGCAGTACTTC. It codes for CASSLAEGTPAGKQYF. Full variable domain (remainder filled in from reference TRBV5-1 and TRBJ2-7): KAGVTQTPRYLIKTRGQQVTLSCSPISGHRSVSWYQQTPGQGLQFLFEYFSETQRNKGNFPGRFSGRQFSNSRSEMNVSTLELGDSALYLCASSLAEGTPAGKQYFGPGTRLTVT.